These 30 T cell receptor beta chains were all obtained from the same sample, sequenced in a study of T cells after yellow fever vaccination. TCRdb recomputed calls from the 5' RACE reads with MiXCR, one row per CDR3 protein. The sample carries about 240,000 distinct CDR3 sequences, about 7% recorded once. Sequences were derived from CD4+ T cells sorted from PBMCs, sampled 15 days after the yellow fever booster vaccination. The receptors were gathered from a man aged 30 to 39 who received the YFV17D yellow fever vaccine.

The V call is TRBV19, the J call TRBJ1-5; D is possibly TRBD1 (6 bases). The CDR3 covers 15 residues. The germline gives CDR1 LNHDA, CDR2 SQIVND (reference sequence). Trimming removed 4 bases from V and 9 bases from J, with 19 bases in between. CDR3 sequence (DNA): TGTGCCAGTAGTACCCAGACAGGCGGTTCCGGGCCCCAGCATTTT. Amino acid sequence: CASSTQTGGSGPQHF.

This clonotype was recorded many times. This chain uses TRBV11-2 with TRBJ1-3, with unresolved D. Trimming removed 5 bases at V and 0 bases at J, with 11 bases between. The CDR3 extends over 15 amino acids. Germline V CDR1 and CDR2: SGHAT, FQNNGV. The CDR3 bases are TGTGCCAGCAGCCCTTTTACTCACTCTGGAAACACCATATATTTT. It codes for CASSPFTHSGNTIYF.

This clonotype was seen ten or more times. V is TRBV12-3 or TRBV12-4 and J is TRBJ2-7; 8 bases are a match to TRBD2. The CDR3 spans 13 residues. The V gene end was trimmed by 8 bases and the J gene end by 1 base; junction bases not matched to a gene: 4. DNA for the CDR3: TGTGCCAGCTCCCTAGCGGGTTCCTACGAGCAGTACTTC. Protein: CASSLAGSYEQYF.

This clonotype has more than one count but fewer than ten. The chain joins TRBV7-2 to TRBJ2-1, with 7 bases fitting TRBD2. V was pared by 0 bases and J by 6 bases, with 5 bases of the junction left unmatched. CDR1 and CDR2 from the germline V gene are SGHTA and FQGNSA. CDR3 length: 15 residues. DNA for the CDR3: TGTGCCAGCAGCTTAGCCCGGACTAGTGTCAATGAGCAGTTCTTC. It codes for CASSLARTSVNEQFF.

This clonotype has only a few counts. The gene calls are TRBV7-9 and TRBJ2-3; 8 nucleotides align to TRBD2. The CDR3 runs to 13 residues. After removal of 5 bases from V and 4 bases from J, the junction contained 2 bases not matched to a gene. CDR1 and CDR2 from the germline V gene are SEHNR and FQNEAQ (reference sequence). In DNA, the CDR3 is TGTGCCAGCAGCGAAGCGGGAGCAGATACGCAGTATTTT. Its translation is CASSEAGADTQYF.

The chain is built from TRBV7-2 and TRBJ2-1, with 8 bases that match TRBD2. The CDR3 extends over 15 amino acids. The junction had 4 bases not matched to a gene; V was cut back by 4 bases and J by 2 bases. CDR1 and CDR2 from the germline V gene are SGHTA and FQGNSA. CDR3 DNA: TGTGCCAGCAGCTCGTCAGCGGGAGCCTACAATGAGCAGTTCTTC. Amino acid sequence: CASSSSAGAYNEQFF.

This clonotype was seen only a few times. This chain links TRBV7-9 with TRBJ2-7, with 8 bases that match TRBD1. Germline CDR1 and CDR2: SEHNR and FQNEAQ (reference sequence). With V trimmed by 8 bases and J by 2 bases, 8 bases remained unmatched. This CDR3 region has 14 residues. The CDR3 DNA is TGTGCCAGCTCGTATGACAGGGGCACCTACGAGCAGTACTTC. It is translated as CASSYDRGTYEQYF.

The CDR3 spells CSARGSQWEQYF. The CDR3 DNA follows: TGCAGTGCTAGAGGGTCACAATGGGAGCAGTACTTC. The rearrangement joins TRBV20-1 to TRBJ2-7; D not resolved. This CDR3 comprises 12 residues. Germline CDR1 and CDR2: DFQATT and SNEGSKA (reference sequence). V lost 1 base, J lost 7 bases, and 11 bases lay in between.

Comment on this clonotype: Relative to the germline gene, one junction end is altered; a read error may explain this. V and J are TRBV9 and TRBJ2-1, with TRBD2 matching 9 bases. The CDR3 extends over 18 amino acids. CDR1 SGDLS and CDR2 YYNGEE come from the germline V gene. The CDR3 DNA is TGTGCCATCAGCGTAGCTTCGGGCCTAGCGGGAACCTACAATGAGCAGTTCTTC. This sequence encodes CAISVASGLAGTYNEQFF.

This clonotype was counted between two and nine times. This chain uses TRBV7-3 with TRBJ2-5; TRBD1 matches at 9 bases. The CDR3 runs 13 residues. V was clipped by 4 bases and J by 5 bases; unmatched bases: 2. Per the germline V gene, CDR1 is SGHTA and CDR2 is FQGTGA. The CDR3 is CASSWGQGETQYF. The DNA for the CDR3 is TGTGCCAGCAGCTGGGGACAGGGTGAGACCCAGTACTTC.

This clonotype was seen ten or more times. V gene TRBV6-5 combines with J gene TRBJ1-2; tentatively, D is TRBD1 (5 bases). Trimming shortened V by 7 bases and J by 4 bases, and 7 bases separated the two germline ends. The CDR3 runs 11 residues. CDR1 is MNHEY and CDR2 is SVGAGI in the germline V gene. The CDR3 sequence is CASTQGYGYTF. Here the CDR3 DNA reads TGTGCCAGCACCCAGGGCTATGGCTACACCTTC.

In its sample, this clonotype was seen a few times. This chain uses TRBV3-1 with TRBJ2-6; maybe TRBD2 (7 bases). V dropped 5 bases and J dropped 0 bases, with 17 bases sitting between them. Germline CDR1 is LGHDT and CDR2 is YNNKEL (reference sequence). The CDR3 runs to 18 residues. CDR3 sequence: CASSINGGRTSGANVLTF. The DNA of the CDR3 is TGTGCCAGCAGCATTAACGGGGGGCGCACCTCTGGGGCCAACGTCCTGACTTTC.

The J gene is TRBJ2-1, the V gene TRBV4-2, with D maybe TRBD1 (5 bases). Trimming cost V 1 base and J 4 bases, with 17 bases left between them. The CDR3 totals 17 residues. Germline CDR1 and CDR2: LGHNA and YNFKEQ. In DNA, the CDR3 is TGTGCCAGCAGCCAAGCCCGGTCAGGGAATGGTTACAATGAGCAGTTCTTC. Protein sequence: CASSQARSGNGYNEQFF.

This chain uses TRBV20-1 with TRBJ2-1, with 7 positions matching TRBD1. From germline, CDR1 is DFQATT and CDR2 SNEGSKA (reference sequence). V was clipped by 3 bases and J by 10 bases; unmatched bases: 18. This CDR3 comprises 16 residues. CDR3: CSASSTGVGGGFEQFF. CDR3 coding DNA: TGCAGTGCTAGCTCTACCGGGGTAGGGGGCGGCTTCGAGCAGTTCTTC.

The chain carries TRBV7-2 and TRBJ2-7; TRBD1 agrees at 11 bases. This CDR3 has 16 residues. The junction had 5 bases not matched to a gene; V was cut back by 1 base and J by 3 bases. Germline loops: CDR1 SGHTA, CDR2 FQGNSA. The CDR3 protein is CASSLEGTGGFYEQYF. The CDR3 bases are TGTGCCAGCAGCTTAGAGGGGACAGGGGGATTCTACGAGCAGTACTTC.

This clonotype was seen more than once but under ten times. A junction boundary mismatches the germline segment, possibly from a read error. The chain employs TRBV27 and TRBJ2-3, with D possibly matching TRBD2 (6 bases). In germline, CDR1 is MNHEY, CDR2 SMNVEV (reference sequence). CDR3 length: 15 residues. The CDR3: CASSYRDSPTATQYF. CDR3 nucleotide sequence: TGTGCCAGCAGTTATCGGGACTCACCCACAGCTACGCAGTATTTT.

This clonotype showed up just a few times. This chain links TRBV12-3 or TRBV12-4 with TRBJ2-5; D uncertain. Trimming took off 7 bases at V and 2 bases at J, with 8 bases between the two ends. The length of the CDR3 is 12 residues. The CDR3 nucleotides read TGTGCCAGCACCCCTGGGCAAGAGACCCAGTACTTC. It codes for CASTPGQETQYF.

In this sample, this clonotype turned up many times. V and J are TRBV12-3 or TRBV12-4 and TRBJ2-3; a weak D match, TRBD1 (6 bases). The germline V and J ends were trimmed by 3 bases and 4 bases, with 14 bases remaining between them. This CDR3 has 15 residues. CDR3 DNA: TGTGCCAGCAGTTTCCAGGGGATGGTGGCAGATACGCAGTATTTT. This translates into CASSFQGMVADTQYF.

The rearrangement joins TRBV7-9 to TRBJ1-4; TRBD1 matches 10 bases. The CDR3 runs 16 residues. After removal of 5 bases from V and 12 bases from J, the junction contained 15 bases not matched to a gene. The germline V gene has CDR1 SEHNR and CDR2 FQNEAQ (reference sequence). This CDR3 reads CASSLDRGRGIGELFF. The CDR3 coding sequence is TGTGCCAGCAGCCTTGACAGGGGGCGTGGTATTGGAGAACTGTTTTTT. The variable domain in full, completed from reference TRBV7-9 and TRBJ1-4, reads DTGVSQNPRHKITKRGQNVTFRCDPISEHNRLYWYRQTLGQGPEFLTYFQNEAQLEKSRLLSDRFSAERPKGSFSTLEIQRTEQGDSAMYLCASSLDRGRGIGELFFGSGTQLSVL.

There are a few counts of this clonotype. The chain employs TRBV20-1 and TRBJ2-1; unclear D gene. CDR1 is DFQATT and CDR2 is SNEGSKA in the germline V gene (reference sequence). The CDR3 extends over 12 amino acids. Trimming removed 0 bases from V and 7 bases from J, with 7 bases in between. The CDR3 loop reads CSAREKWNEQFF. In DNA, the CDR3 is TGCAGTGCTAGAGAAAAATGGAATGAGCAGTTCTTC.

The chain couples TRBV11-3 to TRBJ2-3; the match to TRBD2 covers 10 bases. J was trimmed by 4 bases and V by 5 bases; bases with no gene match: 9. Germline V gives CDR1 SGHNT, CDR2 YENEEA. The CDR3 has 16 amino acids. Written as DNA, the CDR3 is TGTGCCAGCAGCCAAGCTAGCGGGAGTCGGGCAGATACGCAGTATTTT. This gives the protein CASSQASGSRADTQYF. The variable domain in full, with the rest retrieved from reference TRBV11-3 and TRBJ2-3, is EAGVVQSPRYKIIEKKQPVAFWCNPISGHNTLYWYLQNLGQGPELLIRYENEEAVDDSQLPKDRFSAERLKGVDSTLKIQPAELGDSAVYLCASSQASGSRADTQYFGPGTRLTVL.

The table lists this clonotype with a few counts. The J gene is TRBJ1-6, the V gene TRBV3-1; no firm D call. Germline loops: CDR1 LGHDT, CDR2 YNNKEL (reference sequence). V lost 5 bases and J lost 7, with 12 bases in between. This CDR3 is built from 14 residues. The CDR3 DNA reads as TGTGCCAGCAGCGGCGGGCTGGTGAATTCACCCCTCCACTTT. Amino acid sequence: CASSGGLVNSPLHF.

The chain employs TRBV5-6 and TRBJ2-7, with 10 positions matching TRBD1. V shed 4 bases, J shed 4 bases, and the junction held 11 bases outside the gene matches. The CDR3 has 16 amino acids. Germline V lookup: CDR1 SGHDT, CDR2 YYEEEE. The CDR3 here is CASSLIPGQGLYEQYF. The CDR3 nucleotides read TGTGCCAGCAGCCTAATCCCGGGACAGGGGTTATACGAGCAGTACTTC.

The table lists this clonotype with a few counts. The chain has TRBV6-1 and TRBJ1-1, with TRBD1 identical over 7 bases. Germline V gene sequence: CDR1 MNHNS, CDR2 SASEGT. V was pared by 4 bases and J by 0 bases, with 8 bases of the junction left unmatched. There are 16 residues in the CDR3. CDR3 sequence: CASSGGDRVVNTEAFF. In DNA, the CDR3 is TGTGCCAGCAGTGGTGGAGACAGGGTGGTGAACACTGAAGCTTTCTTT.

This clonotype was recorded a few times. This chain joins TRBV7-2 and TRBJ2-5, with a weak D call TRBD2 (6 bases). Per the germline V gene, CDR1 is SGHTA and CDR2 is FQGNSA. This CDR3 region has 15 residues. V lost 5 bases to trimming and J lost 5 bases, with 18 bases between them. The CDR3 sequence: CASSPERVRVETQYF. CDR3 DNA: TGTGCCAGCAGCCCCGAGCGGGTCAGGGTTGAGACCCAGTACTTC.

This clonotype was counted many times. The chain combines TRBV6-2 or TRBV6-3 with TRBJ2-2, with D tentatively TRBD1 (5 bases). The V gene's germline CDR1 is MNHEY and CDR2 SVGEGT. This CDR3 is 15 amino acids long. V lost 2 bases and J lost 6, with 13 bases in between. This chain's CDR3 is CASSYRGGVAGELFF. CDR3 DNA: TGTGCCAGCAGTTACAGGGGCGGAGTGGCCGGGGAGCTGTTTTTT.

As DNA, the CDR3 is TGTGCCAGCAGTTCCCTCCGGACAGGCAACACAGATACGCAGTATTTT. It translates to CASSSLRTGNTDTQYF. The chain employs TRBV27 and TRBJ2-3; the match to TRBD1 covers 7 bases. This CDR3 has 16 amino acids. In germline, CDR1 is MNHEY, CDR2 SMNVEV (reference sequence). Losses at the gene ends were 4 bases for V and 2 bases for J; bases not matched to a gene: 9.

The chain uses TRBV2 and TRBJ2-3; TRBD2 matches at 13 bases. The CDR3 contains 15 residues. CDR1 SNHLY and CDR2 FYNNEI come from the germline V gene. J lost 3 bases, V lost 6 bases, and 3 bases had no gene match. Here the CDR3 reads CASREGLAGTDTQYF. The CDR3 DNA sequence: TGTGCCAGCAGAGAGGGACTAGCGGGGACAGATACGCAGTATTTT.

The chain recombines TRBV4-3 with TRBJ2-1, with D possibly being TRBD1 (6 bases). With 1 base removed from V and 4 bases from J, the gap between germline ends came to 14 bases. This CDR3 has 16 amino acids. Germline assignment: CDR1 LGHNA and CDR2 YSLEER. The CDR3 spells CASSQGDTAIYNEQFF. CDR3 in DNA: TGCGCCAGCAGCCAAGGGGACACGGCAATATACAATGAGCAGTTCTTC.

This clonotype was seen a handful of times. V is TRBV19 and J is TRBJ2-5; unclear D gene. The CDR3 sequence is 12 residues long. Trimming took 3 bases from V and 2 from J, leaving 4 bases between them. Germline V lookup: CDR1 LNHDA, CDR2 SQIVND (reference sequence). The CDR3 loop reads CASSIKQETQYF. Written as DNA, the CDR3 is TGTGCCAGTAGTATCAAGCAAGAGACCCAGTACTTC.